This T cell receptor (beta chain) was found in a study of blood T cell repertoires in COVID-19. In the study overall: Samples came from the United States, Italy and Spain, spanning acute and convalescent COVID-19.

The V gene lost 4 bases and the J gene lost 1 base, with 10 bases spanning the gap. Germline V CDR1 and CDR2: SGHTA, FQGNSA. The CDR3 is 15 residues long. Data came from immunoSEQ multiplex PCR; TCRdb stores just in-frame clones and leaves some out. The sample has 250,000 to 350,000 clones, 86% seen once. Sequencing was carried out using peripheral blood. The sequence was obtained from a woman aged 45-60 years with acute or convalescent COVID-19. The chain combines TRBV7-2 with TRBJ2-2; perhaps TRBD1 as D (6 bases). CDR3 bases: TGTGCCAGCAGCTCTCGCAGGGGGAACACCGGGGAGCTGTTTTTT. Amino acids: CASSSRRGNTGELFF. The whole variable domain, filled in from reference TRBV7-2 and TRBJ2-2, reads GAGVSQSPSNKVTEKGKDVELRCDPISGHTALYWYRQSLGQGLEFLIYFQGNSAPDKSGLPSDRFSAERTGGSVSTLTIQRTQQEDSAVYLCASSSRRGNTGELFFGEGSRLTVL.